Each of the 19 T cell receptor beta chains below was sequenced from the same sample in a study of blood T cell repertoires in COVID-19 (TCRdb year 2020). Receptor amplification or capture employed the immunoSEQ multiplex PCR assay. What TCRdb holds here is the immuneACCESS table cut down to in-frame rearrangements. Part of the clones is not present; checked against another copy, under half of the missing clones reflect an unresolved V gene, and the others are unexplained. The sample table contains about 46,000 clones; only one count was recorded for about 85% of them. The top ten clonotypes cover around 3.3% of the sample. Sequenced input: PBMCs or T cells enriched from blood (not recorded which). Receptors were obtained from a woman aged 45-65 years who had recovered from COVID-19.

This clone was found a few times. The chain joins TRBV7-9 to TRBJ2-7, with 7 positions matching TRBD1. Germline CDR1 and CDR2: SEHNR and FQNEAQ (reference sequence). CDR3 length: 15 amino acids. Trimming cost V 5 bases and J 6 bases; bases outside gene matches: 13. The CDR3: CASSTGPRDSGEQYF. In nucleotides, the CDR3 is TGTGCCAGCAGCACAGGGCCCAGGGACAGTGGCGAGCAGTACTTC. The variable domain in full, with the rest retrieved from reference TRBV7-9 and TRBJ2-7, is DTGVSQNPRHKITKRGQNVTFRCDPISEHNRLYWYRQTLGQGPEFLTYFQNEAQLEKSRLLSDRFSAERPKGSFSTLEIQRTEQGDSAMYLCASSTGPRDSGEQYFGPGTRLTVT.

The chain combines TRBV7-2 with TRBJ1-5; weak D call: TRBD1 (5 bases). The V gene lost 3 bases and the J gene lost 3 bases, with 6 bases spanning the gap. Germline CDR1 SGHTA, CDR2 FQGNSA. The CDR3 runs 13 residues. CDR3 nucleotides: TGTGCCAGCAGCTTCAGGGACAATCAGCCCCAGCATTTT. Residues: CASSFRDNQPQHF.

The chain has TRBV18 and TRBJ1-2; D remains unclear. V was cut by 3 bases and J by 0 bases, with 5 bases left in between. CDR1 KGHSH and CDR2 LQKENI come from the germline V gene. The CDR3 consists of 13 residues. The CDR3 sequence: CASSPRSNYGYTF. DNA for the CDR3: TGTGCCAGCTCACCGCGCTCTAACTATGGCTACACCTTC.

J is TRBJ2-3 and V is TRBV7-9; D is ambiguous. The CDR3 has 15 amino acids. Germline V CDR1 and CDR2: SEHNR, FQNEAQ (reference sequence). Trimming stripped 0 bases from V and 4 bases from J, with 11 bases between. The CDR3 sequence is CASSLALISADTQYF. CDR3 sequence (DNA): TGTGCCAGCAGCTTAGCTTTGATTTCGGCAGATACGCAGTATTTT.

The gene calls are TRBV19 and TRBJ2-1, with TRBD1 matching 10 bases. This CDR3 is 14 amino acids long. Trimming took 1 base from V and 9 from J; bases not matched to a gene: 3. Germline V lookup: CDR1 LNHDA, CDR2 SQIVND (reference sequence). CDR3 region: CASSIGTGGGEQFF. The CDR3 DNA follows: TGTGCCAGTAGTATAGGGACAGGGGGAGGTGAGCAGTTCTTC.

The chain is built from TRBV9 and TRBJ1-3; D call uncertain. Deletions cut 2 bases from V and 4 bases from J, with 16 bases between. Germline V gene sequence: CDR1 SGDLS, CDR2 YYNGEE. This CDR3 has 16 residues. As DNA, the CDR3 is TGTGCCAGCAGCGTTGGCCCCCCGGGAGGAGGAAACACCATATATTTT. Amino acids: CASSVGPPGGGNTIYF.

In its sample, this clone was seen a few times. The CDR3: CASSRASQSTNEKLFF. The CDR3 DNA is TGCGCCAGCAGCCGGGCGTCCCAATCAACTAATGAAAAACTGTTTTTT. This chain joins TRBV4-1 and TRBJ1-4; D is unclear. The CDR3 spans 16 residues. Trimming left V 4 bases short and J 0 bases short, with 12 bases between. CDR1 is MGHRA, CDR2 YSYEKL, per germline.

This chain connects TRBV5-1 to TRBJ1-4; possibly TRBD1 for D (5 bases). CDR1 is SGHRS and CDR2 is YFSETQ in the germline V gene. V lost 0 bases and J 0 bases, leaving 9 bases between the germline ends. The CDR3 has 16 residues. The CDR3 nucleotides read TGCGCCAGCAGCTTGGAGGGGCCTGCAACTAATGAAAAACTGTTTTTT. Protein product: CASSLEGPATNEKLFF. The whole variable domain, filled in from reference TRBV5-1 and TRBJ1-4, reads KAGVTQTPRYLIKTRGQQVTLSCSPISGHRSVSWYQQTPGQGLQFLFEYFSETQRNKGNFPGRFSGRQFSNSRSEMNVSTLELGDSALYLCASSLEGPATNEKLFFGSGTQLSVL.

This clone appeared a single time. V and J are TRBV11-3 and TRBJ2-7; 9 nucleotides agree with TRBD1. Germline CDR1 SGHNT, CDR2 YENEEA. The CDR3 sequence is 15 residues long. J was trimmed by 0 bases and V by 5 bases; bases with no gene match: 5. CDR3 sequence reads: CASSKGQGVSYEQYF. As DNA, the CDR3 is TGTGCCAGCAGCAAGGGACAGGGCGTCTCCTACGAGCAGTACTTC.

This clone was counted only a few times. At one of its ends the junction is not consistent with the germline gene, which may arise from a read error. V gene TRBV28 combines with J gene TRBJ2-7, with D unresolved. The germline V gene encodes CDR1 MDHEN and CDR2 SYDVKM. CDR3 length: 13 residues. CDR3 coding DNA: TGTGCCAGCAGTTTATCCGGGTCTCCTAGGAATAACTTC. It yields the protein CASSLSGSPRNNF.

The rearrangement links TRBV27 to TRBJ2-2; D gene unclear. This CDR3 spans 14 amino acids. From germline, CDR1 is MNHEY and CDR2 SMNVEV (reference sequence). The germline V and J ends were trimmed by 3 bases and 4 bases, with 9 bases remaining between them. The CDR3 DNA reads TGTGCCAGCAGTTTCCCTCCGGGCACCGGGGAGCTGTTTTTT. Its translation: CASSFPPGTGELFF.

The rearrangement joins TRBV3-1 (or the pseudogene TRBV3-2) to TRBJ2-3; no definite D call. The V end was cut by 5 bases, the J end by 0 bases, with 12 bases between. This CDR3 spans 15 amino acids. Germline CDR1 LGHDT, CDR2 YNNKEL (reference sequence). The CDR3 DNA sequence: TGTGCCAGCAGCTACGGGTTGACTAGCACAGATACGCAGTATTTT. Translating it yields CASSYGLTSTDTQYF.

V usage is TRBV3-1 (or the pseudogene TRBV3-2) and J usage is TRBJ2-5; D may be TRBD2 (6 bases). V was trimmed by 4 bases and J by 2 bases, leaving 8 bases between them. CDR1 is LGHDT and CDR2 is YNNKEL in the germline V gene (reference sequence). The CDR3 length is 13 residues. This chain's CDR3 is CASSPAGQETQYF. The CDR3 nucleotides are TGTGCCAGCAGCCCCGCGGGGCAAGAGACCCAGTACTTC.

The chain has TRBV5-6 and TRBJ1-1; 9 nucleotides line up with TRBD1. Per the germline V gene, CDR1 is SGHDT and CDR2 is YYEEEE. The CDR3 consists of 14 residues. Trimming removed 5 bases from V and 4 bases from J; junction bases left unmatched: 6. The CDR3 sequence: CASRETGGSTEAFF. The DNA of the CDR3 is TGTGCCAGCAGGGAGACAGGGGGTAGCACTGAAGCTTTCTTT.

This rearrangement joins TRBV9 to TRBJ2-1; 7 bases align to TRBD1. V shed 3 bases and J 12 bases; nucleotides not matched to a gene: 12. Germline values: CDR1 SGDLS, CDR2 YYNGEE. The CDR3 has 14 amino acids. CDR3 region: CASSGTGTALRQFF. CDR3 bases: TGTGCCAGCAGCGGCACCGGGACAGCCCTTAGGCAGTTCTTC.

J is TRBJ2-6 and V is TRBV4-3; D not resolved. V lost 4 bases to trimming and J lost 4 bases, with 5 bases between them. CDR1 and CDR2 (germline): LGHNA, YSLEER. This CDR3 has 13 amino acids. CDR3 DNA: TGCGCCAGCAGCCCGCAGGGGGCCAACGTCCTGACTTTC. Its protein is CASSPQGANVLTF.

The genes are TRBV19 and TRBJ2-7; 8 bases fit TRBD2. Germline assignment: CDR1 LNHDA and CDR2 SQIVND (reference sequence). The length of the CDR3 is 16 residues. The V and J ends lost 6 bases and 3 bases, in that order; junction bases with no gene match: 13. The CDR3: CASRKTPGGADYEQYF. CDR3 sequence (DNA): TGTGCCAGTAGAAAAACCCCCGGGGGGGCAGACTACGAGCAGTACTTC.

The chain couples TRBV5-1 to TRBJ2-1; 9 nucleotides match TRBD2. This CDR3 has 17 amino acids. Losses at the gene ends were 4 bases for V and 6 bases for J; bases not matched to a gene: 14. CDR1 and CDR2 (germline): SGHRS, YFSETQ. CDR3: CASSPLSGSGAGNEQFF. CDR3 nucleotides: TGCGCCAGCAGCCCTCTTAGCGGGAGTGGAGCGGGCAATGAGCAGTTCTTC.

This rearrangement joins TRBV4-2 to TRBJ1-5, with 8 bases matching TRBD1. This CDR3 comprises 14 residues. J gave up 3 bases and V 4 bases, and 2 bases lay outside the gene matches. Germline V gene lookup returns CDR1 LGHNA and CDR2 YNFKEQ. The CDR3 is CASSPTGVNQPQHF. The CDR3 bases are TGTGCCAGCAGCCCGACAGGGGTCAATCAGCCCCAGCATTTT.